The next 22 T cell receptor beta chains were all read from a single sample in a study of CD8 T cells in Susac syndrome. Random-hexamer reverse transcription was applied to about 0.5 to 1 ug RNA. TCRdb recomputed calls from the immunoSEQ multiplex PCR reads with MiXCR, one row per CDR3 protein. The repertoire holds about 52,000 distinct CDR3 sequences, with roughly 93% as singletons. The material sequenced was CD8+ T cells from PBMCs. The receptors originated from a human donor with multiple sclerosis.

This clonotype was observed once. At one end, the junction sequence differs from germline, possibly due to a read error. The chain combines TRBV12-3 or TRBV12-4 with TRBJ2-2; D call uncertain. This CDR3 contains 14 residues. CDR3 residues: CASSPRTNPGELFF. CDR3 nucleotide sequence: TGTGCCAGCAGCCCTAGAACGAACCCCGGGGAGCTGTTTTTT.

This clonotype showed up just once. The chain is built from TRBV19 and TRBJ1-1; TRBD1 matches 11 bases. V was clipped by 5 bases and J by 4 bases; unmatched bases: 3. The germline CDR1 and CDR2 sequences are LNHDA and SQIVND (reference sequence). The CDR3 is 14 residues long. The CDR3 DNA follows: TGTGCCAGTAGTCCAGGGACAGGGGGCACTGAAGCTTTCTTT. Translated, it gives CASSPGTGGTEAFF.

This chain connects TRBV10-3 to TRBJ2-1; D unclear. The CDR3 totals 12 residues. Germline V gene data show CDR1 as ENHRY and CDR2 as SYGVKD. Between the trimmed V and J ends, which lost 10 bases and 9 bases, there was a span of 16 bases. The CDR3 reads CATTTADGEQFF. CDR3 DNA: TGTGCCACCACCACCGCGGATGGTGAGCAGTTCTTC.

CDR3 residues: CASSPPGLAGNEQFF. The CDR3 coding sequence is TGTGCCAGCAGCCCCCCCGGACTAGCGGGGAATGAGCAGTTCTTC. The chain joins TRBV12-3 or TRBV12-4 to TRBJ2-1, with TRBD2 matching 12 bases. Losses at the gene ends were 6 bases for V and 7 bases for J; bases not matched to a gene: 7. The CDR3 length is 15 residues.

The chain carries TRBV2 and TRBJ1-2; unclear D gene. V lost 5 bases and J lost 3, with 16 bases in between. The CDR3 extends over 15 amino acids. Germline lookup yields CDR1 SNHLY and CDR2 FYNNEI. CDR3 DNA sequence: TGTGCCAGCAGTCCCTGGGCACTTAACTACTATGGCTACACCTTC. Translating gives CASSPWALNYYGYTF.

This clonotype was recorded once. V and J are TRBV27 and TRBJ2-7; perhaps D is TRBD1 or TRBD2 (5 bases each). The V gene lost 3 bases and the J gene lost 1 base, with 19 bases spanning the gap. This CDR3 is built from 17 residues. Germline V gene lookup returns CDR1 MNHEY and CDR2 SMNVEV (reference sequence). The CDR3 bases are TGTGCCAGCAGTTTCTCCGTGGGGGACGGGGAGTCCTACGAGCAGTACTTC. It codes for CASSFSVGDGESYEQYF.

The chain links TRBV4-2 to TRBJ1-1, with D unresolved. The germline V and J ends were trimmed by 4 bases and 2 bases, with 14 bases remaining between them. The germline CDR1 and CDR2 sequences are LGHNA and YNFKEQ. The CDR3 length is 15 residues. In nucleotides, the CDR3 is TGTGCCAGCAGCCCACGAGAAGGGATTAACACTGAAGCTTTCTTT. Translating gives CASSPREGINTEAFF.

The rearrangement uses TRBV7-9 and TRBJ2-7, with D possibly matching TRBD1 (5 bases). CDR1 SEHNR and CDR2 FQNEAQ come from the germline V gene (reference sequence). The CDR3 is 12 residues long. The V end was cut by 8 bases, the J end by 6 bases, with 14 bases between. CDR3 in amino acids: CASEAGYGEQYF. CDR3 nucleotide sequence: TGTGCCAGCGAGGCAGGGTATGGCGAGCAGTACTTC.

The chain carries TRBV30 and TRBJ1-1; unclear D gene. CDR3 length equals 13 residues. V lost 0 bases to trimming and J lost 0 bases, with 5 bases between them. Germline CDR1 reads GTSNPN; CDR2 reads SVGIG (reference sequence). CDR3 nucleotides: TGTGCCTGGAGTGTATCGGTGAACACTGAAGCTTTCTTT. Translation gives CAWSVSVNTEAFF.

The J gene is TRBJ2-7, the V gene TRBV12-3 or TRBV12-4, with 11 bases lining up with TRBD2. This CDR3 spans 16 amino acids. The junction had 8 bases not matched to a gene; V was cut back by 4 bases and J by 3 bases. CDR3 DNA: TGTGCCAGCAGTTCCTTCCGACTAGCGGGGAACTACGAGCAGTACTTC. Protein: CASSSFRLAGNYEQYF.

The J gene is TRBJ2-3, the V gene TRBV7-9; no definite D call. The CDR3 consists of 10 residues. Trimming removed 10 bases from V and 6 bases from J, with 8 bases in between. Per the germline V gene, CDR1 is SEHNR and CDR2 is FQNEAQ (reference sequence). CDR3 region: CATTKDTQYF. Here the CDR3 DNA reads TGTGCCACCACTAAGGATACGCAGTATTTT.

V gene TRBV21-1 combines with J gene TRBJ2-4; the table's D call, TRBD1, has no DNA check behind it. TRBV21-1 is listed as a pseudogene. CDR3 length: 20 residues. The CDR3 coding sequence is TGTGCCAGCAGCAAGCCCCCCCGGGACAGATTTTTTCTAGCCAAAAACATTCAGTACTTC. Amino acids: CASSKPPRDRFFLAKNIQYF.

V is TRBV9 and J is TRBJ2-3; TRBD2 matches at 11 bases. Germline V gives CDR1 SGDLS, CDR2 YYNGEE. The CDR3 spans 15 residues. V lost 6 bases to trimming and J lost 5 bases; unmatched junction nucleotides: 8. CDR3 amino acids: CASTVTSGARDTQYF. Written as DNA, the CDR3 is TGTGCCAGCACCGTGACTAGCGGGGCCCGAGATACGCAGTATTTT.

The J gene is TRBJ2-7, the V gene TRBV27; the D gene is possibly TRBD1 (5 bases). V was trimmed by 6 bases and J by 2 bases, leaving 8 bases between them. The CDR3 has 12 residues. Germline-derived CDR1 and CDR2 are MNHEY and SMNVEV (reference sequence). This CDR3 is CASRQAPYEQYF. DNA of the CDR3: TGTGCCAGCAGACAGGCCCCCTACGAGCAGTACTTC.

The chain joins TRBV6-2 or TRBV6-3 to TRBJ2-1, with 7 bases identical to TRBD1. CDR1 and CDR2 (germline): MNHEY, SVGEGT. The CDR3 is made up of 14 amino acids. The ends lost 2 bases at V and 10 bases at J; junction bases unmatched: 8. Written as DNA, the CDR3 is TGTGCCAGCAGTTACAGGAGACAGGGACGGGAGCAGTTCTTC. Translated, it gives CASSYRRQGREQFF.

The V call is TRBV7-9, the J call TRBJ2-2; no firm D call. Trimming stripped 1 base from V and 1 base from J, with 7 bases between. CDR3 length: 15 residues. Germline lookup yields CDR1 SEHNR and CDR2 FQNEAQ (reference sequence). The CDR3 reads CASSLGQMNTGELFF. In nucleotides, the CDR3 is TGTGCCAGCAGCTTAGGGCAGATGAACACCGGGGAGCTGTTTTTT.

CDR3: CASSFDRLGDYNSPLHF. The CDR3 DNA sequence: TGTGCCAGCAGTTTCGACAGGCTCGGGGATTATAATTCACCCCTCCACTTT. The rearrangement joins TRBV6-5 to TRBJ1-6, with D possibly being TRBD1 (6 bases). The germline V and J ends were trimmed by 4 bases and 4 bases, with 17 bases remaining between them. CDR1 is MNHEY, CDR2 SVGAGI, per germline. The CDR3 totals 17 residues.

The chain couples TRBV15 to TRBJ2-2, with D possibly being TRBD1 or TRBD2 (6 bases each). CDR1 and CDR2 from the germline V gene are LNHNV and YYDKDF (reference sequence). The V gene lost 5 bases and the J gene lost 5 bases, with 21 bases spanning the gap. The CDR3 runs to 17 residues. The CDR3 DNA sequence: TGTGCCACCAGCTCCTTACTAGGGGGGTATGGGACCGGGGAGCTGTTTTTT. Its protein product is CATSSLLGGYGTGELFF.

The chain couples TRBV5-6 to TRBJ1-2; possible D gene TRBD1, 6 bases. Germline V gene sequence: CDR1 SGHDT, CDR2 YYEEEE. The CDR3 covers 11 residues. Trimming removed 3 bases at V and 10 bases at J, with 10 bases between. The CDR3 bases are TGTGCCAGCAGCTCGGGGGGCCTCTACACCTTC. It is translated as CASSSGGLYTF.

J is TRBJ1-2 and V is TRBV20-1; D is undetermined. This CDR3 spans 10 amino acids. V lost 6 bases, J lost 3 bases, and 5 bases lay in between. Germline values: CDR1 DFQATT, CDR2 SNEGSKA (reference sequence). Here the CDR3 reads CSASDYGYTF. The CDR3 nucleotides read TGCAGTGCATCAGACTATGGCTACACCTTC.

The J gene is TRBJ2-1, the V gene TRBV20-1; TRBD1 might be the D (6 bases). The CDR3 is 15 amino acids. The V end lost 3 bases, the J end lost 4 bases, and 16 bases lay between the germline ends. From germline, CDR1 is DFQATT and CDR2 SNEGSKA (reference sequence). For the CDR3, the DNA is TGCAGTGCTAGGGACAGCGATTATGATTACAATGAGCAGTTCTTC. It codes for CSARDSDYDYNEQFF.

The CDR3 nucleotides are TGCGCCAGCGGGGACCATGGTGAAGCTTTCTTT. Protein product: CASGDHGEAFF. The V gene is TRBV4-1, the J gene TRBJ1-1; possible D gene TRBD1, 5 bases. The CDR3 runs to 11 residues. V was trimmed by 8 bases and J by 7 bases, leaving 11 bases between them. Germline CDR1 MGHRA, CDR2 YSYEKL.